Given below is one T cell receptor beta chain in context. Relapse after autologous stem cell transplantation occurred in every patient, and brentuximab vedotin exposure varied. This sample stems from a study of PD-1 blockade in classical Hodgkin lymphoma. Assay: immunoSEQ multiplex PCR; the TCRdb copy retains only in-frame clones and omits some. The sample yields around 65,000 clones, more than 80% seen once. CDR1 and CDR2 from the germline V gene are SGHRS and YFSETQ. The junction had 13 bases not matched to a gene; V was cut back by 7 bases and J by 5 bases. The CDR3 sequence is 15 residues long. The starting material was peripheral blood mononuclear cells (PBMCs), obtained at baseline. This chain joins TRBV5-1 and TRBJ2-7; the match to TRBD1 covers 9 bases. The sequence came from a human donor with classical Hodgkin lymphoma. CDR3 sequence reads: CASASGTGFYDEQYF. CDR3 DNA: TGCGCCAGCGCATCCGGGACAGGGTTTTATGACGAGCAGTACTTC. Based on the CDR3 plus reference TRBV5-1 and TRBJ2-7, the full variable domain is KAGVTQTPRYLIKTRGQQVTLSCSPISGHRSVSWYQQTPGQGLQFLFEYFSETQRNKGNFPGRFSGRQFSNSRSEMNVSTLELGDSALYLCASASGTGFYDEQYFGPGTRLTVT.